Listed below are T cell receptor beta chains from one sample, sequenced in a study of cytomegalovirus exposure and HLA in healthy donors. The table came from immunoSEQ multiplex PCR; TCRdb's copy has only in-frame clones and leaves some out. The sample holds around 140,000 clones, more than 75% seen once. Sequencing used PBMCs. The receptors derive from a woman aged 40 to 50 in good health and CMV-seropositive. CDR3s include the opening cysteine and the closing phenylalanine or tryptophan. The D gene is left open where the match is weak. Expanded clones get a size class; other rows say once, few or many, or leave the size out.

j_gene	abundance	v_gene	d_gene	CDR3aa	CDR3nt
TRBJ1-1	-	TRBV4-2	-	CASSQDNAGGVEAFF	TGTGCCAGCAGCCAAGATAACGCGGGGGGGGTAGAAGCTTTCTTT
TRBJ1-5	-	TRBV6-6	TRBD1	CASSPTGYSNQPQHF	TGTGCCAGCAGCCCGACAGGGTATAGCAATCAGCCCCAGCATTTT
TRBJ1-1	-	TRBV11-3	TRBD1	CASSLEGGGTEAFF	TGTGCCAGCAGCTTAGAAGGGGGCGGCACTGAAGCTTTCTTT
TRBJ2-7	-	TRBV21-1	-	CASSKEGKREVEQYF	TGTGCCAGCAGCAAAGAGGGCAAGCGGGAGGTCGAGCAGTACTTC
TRBJ2-7	-	TRBV2	TRBD1	CASRRTGGRRDEQYF	TGTGCCAGCAGACGTACAGGGGGCCGTAGAGACGAGCAGTACTTC
TRBJ2-1	-	TRBV6-1	-	CASSEAITPSYNEQFF	TGTGCCAGCAGTGAAGCGATTACTCCGAGTTACAATGAGCAGTTCTTC
TRBJ2-2	-	TRBV10-3	TRBD2	CATQGLAGAYTGELFF	TGTGCCACCCAGGGACTAGCGGGCGCCTACACCGGGGAGCTGTTTTTT
TRBJ2-1	once	TRBV6-1	TRBD2	CASRRPAGAMDEQFF	TGTGCCAGCAGGCGTCCAGCGGGAGCAATGGATGAGCAGTTCTTC
TRBJ1-2	-	TRBV19	TRBD1	CASSGTGYNYGYTF	TGTGCCAGTAGTGGGACAGGTTATAACTATGGCTACACCTTC
TRBJ2-7	few	TRBV28	-	CASSALDRSSYEQYF	TGTGCCAGCAGTGCTCTCGACAGGAGCTCCTACGAGCAGTACTTC
TRBJ1-1	few	TRBV28	-	CASSSRSSAFF	TGTGCCAGCAGTTCCAGGTCATCGGCTTTCTTT
TRBJ2-3	-	TRBV28	TRBD2	CASSPTRSSGWGTDTQYF	TGTGCCAGCAGTCCAACACGATCTAGCGGGTGGGGCACAGATACGCAGTATTTT
TRBJ2-1	-	TRBV13	-	CASSLRTEYNEQFF	TGTGCCAGCAGCCTGAGGACAGAATACAATGAGCAGTTCTTC
TRBJ1-5	-	TRBV28	-	CASSLAHLNQPQHF	TGTGCCAGCAGTTTGGCACATCTCAATCAGCCCCAGCATTTT
TRBJ1-1	-	TRBV29-1	TRBD1	CSGIGAGGYTEAFF	TGCAGCGGAATAGGGGCAGGGGGGTACACTGAAGCTTTCTTT
TRBJ2-2	-	TRBV27	TRBD2	CASSFLAGGPTGELFF	TGTGCCAGCAGTTTCCTAGCGGGAGGGCCCACCGGGGAGCTGTTTTTT
TRBJ2-1	-	TRBV7-9	-	CASSSPPGLTNNEQFF	TGTGCCAGCAGCTCCCCGCCGGGACTGACTAACAATGAGCAGTTCTTC
TRBJ2-3	-	TRBV10-3	-	CAISYSADTQYF	TGTGCCATCAGTTATAGCGCAGATACGCAGTATTTT
TRBJ2-7	-	TRBV6-1	-	CASSKLAGAYEQYF	TGTGCCAGCAGCAAACTGGCCGGAGCCTACGAGCAGTACTTC
TRBJ2-7	-	TRBV7-2	TRBD1	CASSFLTGSHEQYF	TGTGCCAGCAGCTTCCTGACAGGGAGCCACGAGCAGTACTTC
TRBJ2-1	-	TRBV5-1	-	CASSLGSQGDEQFF	TGCGCCAGCAGCTTGGGGTCTCAGGGCGATGAGCAGTTCTTC
TRBJ2-1	-	TRBV9	-	CASSVGLAHYNEQFF	TGTGCCAGCAGCGTAGGCCTAGCGCACTACAATGAGCAGTTCTTC
TRBJ1-2	-	TRBV6-6	TRBD1	CASSTPQGSTYGYTF	TGTGCCAGCAGTACCCCACAGGGGTCAACCTATGGCTACACCTTC
TRBJ2-3	-	TRBV4-2	TRBD2	CASSQDDGGSGTDTQYF	TGTGCCAGCAGCCAAGATGACGGCGGGAGTGGGACAGATACGCAGTATTTT
TRBJ1-1	few	TRBV19	-	CASSMIYLTEAFF	TGTGCCAGTAGTATGATTTACTTGACTGAAGCTTTCTTT
TRBJ2-7	once	TRBV7-2	-	CASSFGSNEQYF	TGTGCCAGCAGCTTCGGGTCAAACGAGCAGTACTTC
TRBJ2-3	-	TRBV7-2	-	CASSSQRTDTQYF	TGTGCCAGCAGCTCCCAGAGGACAGATACGCAGTATTTT
TRBJ1-5	-	TRBV2	-	CASSERQGNQPQHF	TGTGCCAGCAGTGAGCGGCAGGGGAATCAGCCCCAGCATTTT
TRBJ2-7	-	TRBV4-1	-	CASSQEDDPSSYEQYF	TGCGCCAGCAGCCAGGAGGACGATCCCAGCTCCTACGAGCAGTACTTC
TRBJ1-5	few	TRBV27	-	CASSPLGADYSNQPQHF	TGTGCCAGCAGCCCCTTGGGGGCAGACTATAGCAATCAGCCCCAGCATTTT
TRBJ2-3	-	TRBV19	-	CASSTGTDTQYF	TGTGCCAGTAGTACCGGCACAGATACGCAGTATTTT
TRBJ2-1	-	TRBV15	-	CATSWGEAGEQFF	TGTGCCACCAGCTGGGGGGAAGCTGGCGAGCAGTTCTTC
TRBJ2-7	few	TRBV13	TRBD2	CASSVRLAGTYEQYF	TGTGCCAGCAGCGTCCGACTAGCGGGAACCTACGAGCAGTACTTC
TRBJ2-7	-	TRBV4-2	TRBD2	CASSPGLAAYEQYF	TGTGCCAGCAGCCCAGGACTAGCGGCGTACGAGCAGTACTTC
TRBJ1-1	-	TRBV15	TRBD1	CATSWTGTGAFF	TGTGCCACCAGCTGGACCGGGACAGGAGCTTTCTTT
TRBJ1-2	-	TRBV11-2	TRBD1	CASSSYQTGSHGYTF	TGTGCCAGCAGCTCCTATCAGACAGGGTCCCATGGCTACACCTTC
TRBJ2-1	once	TRBV5-1	TRBD2	CASSQTGTSGSNEQFF	TGCGCCAGCAGTCAAACCGGGACTAGCGGATCTAATGAGCAGTTCTTC
TRBJ1-1	-	TRBV28	-	CASSFGGTEAFF	TGTGCCAGCAGTTTTGGAGGCACTGAAGCTTTCTTT
TRBJ1-1	few	TRBV11-2	-	CASSFPTGNTEAFF	TGTGCCAGCAGCTTTCCGACAGGGAACACTGAAGCTTTCTTT
TRBJ2-1	-	TRBV29-1	TRBD2	CSVEYGRGGSYNEQFF	TGCAGCGTTGAGTATGGTCGCGGGGGCTCCTACAATGAGCAGTTCTTC
TRBJ2-1	-	TRBV27	TRBD2	CASRILAGAYNEQFF	TGTGCCAGCAGGATTCTAGCGGGAGCTTACAATGAGCAGTTCTTC
TRBJ2-2	-	TRBV19	-	CASSIVKGVSTGELFF	TGTGCCAGTAGTATAGTTAAGGGGGTGAGCACCGGGGAGCTGTTTTTT
TRBJ2-5	few	TRBV10-3	-	CASGGSRYQETQYF	TGTGCCTCTGGGGGGTCCCGGTACCAAGAGACCCAGTACTTC
TRBJ2-2	-	TRBV14	TRBD2	CASSQGGRLAVTQELFF	TGTGCCAGCAGCCAAGGCGGGAGACTAGCGGTTACCCAGGAGCTGTTTTTT
TRBJ2-7	-	TRBV18	TRBD2	CASSRPSGSSYEQYF	TGTGCCAGCTCACGCCCTAGCGGGAGTTCCTACGAGCAGTACTTC
TRBJ1-3	-	TRBV20-1	-	CSARSGNTIYF	TGCAGTGCTAGATCAGGAAACACCATATATTTT
TRBJ2-5	-	TRBV5-4	TRBD2	CASSPGVAGVGETQYF	TGTGCCAGCAGCCCCGGCGTCGCGGGGGTCGGAGAGACCCAGTACTTC
TRBJ2-3	-	TRBV5-5	TRBD1	CASSLAPGQGKADTQYF	TGTGCCAGCAGCTTGGCACCGGGACAGGGTAAAGCAGATACGCAGTATTTT
TRBJ2-1	-	TRBV4-2	TRBD2	CASSQRTDRTSLNEQFF	TGTGCCAGCAGCCAGAGAACGGATCGGACTAGCTTGAATGAGCAGTTCTTC
TRBJ2-5	-	TRBV25-1	-	CASSVQIKETQYF	TGTGCCAGCAGTGTACAGATAAAAGAGACCCAGTACTTC
TRBJ2-5	few	TRBV5-1	TRBD2	CASSLRASGQETQYF	TGCGCCAGCAGCTTGAGGGCTAGCGGACAAGAGACCCAGTACTTC
TRBJ1-1	-	TRBV11-3	-	CASTPGGGWTEAFF	TGTGCCAGCACCCCCGGGGGGGGTTGGACTGAAGCTTTCTTT
TRBJ1-2	-	TRBV5-6	-	CASSRRGTDYGYTF	TGTGCCAGCAGCCGGCGGGGAACAGACTATGGCTACACCTTC
TRBJ2-1	-	TRBV9	TRBD1	CASSADRGQSDEQFF	TGTGCCAGCAGCGCCGACAGGGGGCAGTCAGATGAGCAGTTCTTC
TRBJ1-6	-	TRBV28	TRBD1	CASRPGQGVYNSPLHF	TGTGCTAGCAGACCGGGACAGGGGGTCTATAATTCACCCCTCCACTTT